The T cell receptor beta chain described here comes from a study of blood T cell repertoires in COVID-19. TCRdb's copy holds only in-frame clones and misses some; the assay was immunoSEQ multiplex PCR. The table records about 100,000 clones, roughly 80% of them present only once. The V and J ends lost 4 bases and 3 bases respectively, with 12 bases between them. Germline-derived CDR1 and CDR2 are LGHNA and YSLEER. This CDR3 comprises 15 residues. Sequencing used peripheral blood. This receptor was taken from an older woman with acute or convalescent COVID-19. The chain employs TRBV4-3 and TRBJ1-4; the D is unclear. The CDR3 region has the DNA TGCGCCAGCAGCCGAAGCCGGCGGTCTAATGAAAAACTGTTTTTT. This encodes CASSRSRRSNEKLFF.